These T cell receptor beta chains were read from a single sample in a study of cytotoxic CD8 clonotypes in ibrutinib-treated CLL. TCRdb keeps only in-frame clones here, not all; method: immunoSEQ multiplex PCR. Among around 77,000 clones listed, 65% to 85% were seen once. This specimen was PBMCs, taken at disease progression, from a patient treated with ibrutinib. These receptor sequences come from a human donor with chronic lymphocytic leukemia. The CDR3 runs from the conserved cysteine through the conserved F or W. The order of the fields is J gene, D gene, V gene, CDR3 protein. D genes are given only for firm matches.

>TRBJ1-2|TRBD1|TRBV19
CASSLQGAGYGYTF
>TRBJ2-7|TRBD2|TRBV28
CASSPRASGIAGYEQYF
>TRBJ2-2|.|TRBV4-1
CASSQDRFPGELFF
>TRBJ1-2|TRBD1|TRBV7-2
CASSPGQGVDYGYTF
>TRBJ1-4|.|TRBV29-1
CSVELNEKLFF
>TRBJ1-3|TRBD1|TRBV18
CASSPPGTGVGNTIYF
>TRBJ2-7|.|TRBV10-1
CASSESTMDYEQYF
>TRBJ2-5|.|TRBV18
CASSRSPPGVQETQYF
>TRBJ2-7|TRBD1|TRBV11-2
CASSKPTGGKYEQYF
>TRBJ1-1|TRBD1|TRBV6-4
CASRDRVGSTEAFF
>TRBJ1-5|.|TRBV27
CASSYLNQPQHF
>TRBJ2-2|.|TRBV6-7
CASRVLLPGELFF
>TRBJ1-2|.|TRBV9
CASSVDGIGANGYTF
>TRBJ1-6|.|TRBV30
CAWSWGSGSYNSPLHF
>TRBJ1-1|TRBD1|TRBV10-2
CASSTGQGALAFF
>TRBJ2-5|.|TRBV18
CASSPPGSYLETQYF
>TRBJ2-3|.|TRBV7-9
CASSLVSDTQYF
>TRBJ1-5|.|TRBV23-1
CASRWRDGYSNQPQHF
>TRBJ1-1|.|TRBV7-7
CATMSTGRTTEAFF
>TRBJ1-5|.|TRBV2
CASKGLRKGAGYPGYQPQHF
>TRBJ2-7|TRBD2|TRBV27
CASSPGTSGTEQYF
>TRBJ1-2|.|TRBV5-1
CASSFGSDYGYTF
>TRBJ2-2|.|TRBV5-1
CASSLWETGELFF
>TRBJ2-6|TRBD1|TRBV19
CASKKDRVNSGANVLTF
>TRBJ1-1|TRBD1|TRBV6-1
CASRQRTGPNTEAFF
>TRBJ2-7|.|TRBV20-1
CSVPHRYEQYF
>TRBJ2-5|TRBD1|TRBV5-1
CASSSGRGTFQETQYF
>TRBJ2-3|.|TRBV28
CASSSKRDNSTDTQYF
>TRBJ2-7|TRBD2|TRBV10-3
CAISDLGGRSSYEQYF
>TRBJ2-2|.|TRBV6-6
CASRTRRGTGAGELFF
>TRBJ2-7|.|TRBV5-1
CASSAARGIYEQYF
>TRBJ1-5|.|TRBV19
CASTIKQGVSNQPQHF
>TRBJ2-2|.|TRBV7-9
CARSGAGELFF
>TRBJ1-1|TRBD1|TRBV18
CASSPRQGMTEAFF
>TRBJ1-2|.|TRBV19
CAIRPLGGYGYTF
>TRBJ2-3|.|TRBV6-4
CASSARPASEDTQYF
>TRBJ1-2|.|TRBV13
CASSLARGFGYTF